This record looks at one TCR beta chain sequence and its context. cDNA reverse transcribed from extracted RNA served as the sequencing template. This table comes from immunoSEQ multiplex PCR, and its TCRdb copy is limited to in-frame clones, with some not included. The sample carries around 200,000 clones, about 55% recorded once. This specimen belongs to a study of CD8+ T cells in alopecia areata. Treatment given: oral pan-JAK inhibitor, 5-10 mg twice daily. The CDR3 is 14 amino acids. The germline V gene encodes CDR1 MNHNY and CDR2 SVGAGI (reference sequence). The ends were cut back, 2 bases at V and 2 bases at J, with 6 bases in the middle.

This TCR came from a human donor with alopecia areata. Material: CD8+ T cells sorted from blood, obtained at week 24, from a patient treated with tofacitinib. The genes are TRBV6-6 and TRBJ1-4; TRBD1 is a possible D gene (5 bases). CDR3 protein: CASSYGGTNEKLFF. CDR3 bases: TGTGCCAGCAGTTACGGGGGGACTAATGAAAAACTGTTTTTT.